One sample yielded the 25 T cell receptor beta chains listed below, sequenced in a study of T cell repertoires in ileal Crohn's disease. Here immunoSEQ multiplex PCR was the method, and the copy in TCRdb shows in-frame clones only, minus some. The sample records several thousand clones, more than 85% being singletons. Source material: ileal tissue. Receptors were obtained from an adult with Crohn's disease.

The chain uses TRBV7-3 and TRBJ2-1; 8 bases are a match to TRBD2. The germline V gene encodes CDR1 SGHTA and CDR2 FQGTGA. The CDR3 extends over 15 amino acids. The J segment lost 4 bases and the V segment lost 2 bases, leaving 4 bases of the junction unmatched. CDR3 nucleotides: TGTGCCAGCAGCTTACGGGAGGGGAGATACAATGAGCAGTTCTTC. This sequence encodes CASSLREGRYNEQFF. Together with reference TRBV7-3 and TRBJ2-1, the CDR3 gives the full variable domain: GAGVSQTPSNKVTEKGKYVELRCDPISGHTALYWYRQSLGQGPEFLIYFQGTGAADDSGLPNDRFFAVRPEGSVSTLKIQRTERGDSAVYLCASSLREGRYNEQFFGPGTRLTVL.

This clone was counted a single time. The V and J genes are TRBV2 and TRBJ1-2; D unclear. Germline assignment: CDR1 SNHLY and CDR2 FYNNEI. V was cut by 4 bases and J by 0 bases, with 6 bases left in between. The CDR3 has 13 residues. CDR3 loop: CASSGRPNYGYTF. Written as DNA, the CDR3 is TGTGCCAGCAGTGGGAGGCCTAACTATGGCTACACCTTC.

This chain connects TRBV5-1 to TRBJ1-1; perhaps TRBD1 as D (5 bases). The CDR3 is made up of 14 amino acids. V lost 5 bases to trimming and J lost 10 bases, with 21 bases between them. CDR1 and CDR2 (germline): SGHRS, YFSETQ. This CDR3 reads CASRPGTLQGPAFF. The CDR3 bases are TGCGCCAGCAGACCTGGGACTCTCCAGGGCCCAGCTTTCTTT.

The chain has TRBV6-5 and TRBJ2-7; perhaps TRBD1 as D (6 bases). V was pared by 6 bases and J by 3 bases, with 15 bases between. The V gene's germline CDR1 is MNHEY and CDR2 SVGAGI. The length of the CDR3 is 14 residues. CDR3 sequence reads: CASRLQTGDYEQYF. CDR3 coding DNA: TGTGCCAGCAGACTGCAGACAGGAGACTACGAGCAGTACTTC.

This clone was counted once. The V call is TRBV5-1, the J call TRBJ2-7, with 11 bases matching TRBD1. Unmatched junction bases numbered 19, after V lost 9 bases and J lost 5 bases. Germline loops: CDR1 SGHRS, CDR2 YFSETQ. This CDR3 has 17 residues. The CDR3: CAILTPRTGGFKDEQYF. Written as DNA, the CDR3 is TGCGCCATCCTAACCCCGAGGACAGGGGGCTTCAAGGACGAGCAGTACTTC.

The chain uses TRBV6-6 and TRBJ2-7, with TRBD2 matching over 12 bases. In germline, CDR1 is MNHNY, CDR2 SVGAGI (reference sequence). J lost 6 bases, V lost 8 bases, and 8 bases had no gene match. The CDR3 is 14 residues long. The CDR3 nucleotides read TGTGCCAGCCTCGGACTAGCGGGAAATGGCGAGCAGTACTTC. Its translation is CASLGLAGNGEQYF.

This chain links TRBV19 with TRBJ1-5; D gene unclear. V lost 6 bases, J lost 4 bases, and 28 bases lay in between. This CDR3 comprises 19 residues. Germline V gene data show CDR1 as LNHDA and CDR2 as SQIVND (reference sequence). The DNA of the CDR3 is TGTGCCAGTAGGTTAAAGCATAACTTCCCCGGACGCGGGAATCAGCCCCAGCATTTT. Amino acid sequence: CASRLKHNFPGRGNQPQHF.

CDR3 loop: CAISLRDRGGPDTQYF. The CDR3 bases are TGTGCCATCAGTCTTCGGGACAGAGGGGGCCCAGATACGCAGTATTTT. The V gene is TRBV10-3, the J gene TRBJ2-3, with 7 bases lining up with TRBD1. The CDR3 totals 16 residues. Germline V CDR1 and CDR2: ENHRY, SYGVKD. Germline trimming cut 5 bases from V and 4 bases from J; bases unmatched to any gene: 12.

The chain employs TRBV18 and TRBJ2-5, with D possibly TRBD2 on 5 matching bases. Deletions cut 6 bases from V and 0 bases from J, with 14 bases between. Looked up from germline, CDR1 is KGHSH and CDR2 is LQKENI. The CDR3 totals 15 residues. CDR3 nucleotides: TGTGCCAGCTCCCCCGGGGTCCCGTACCAAGAGACCCAGTACTTC. It yields the protein CASSPGVPYQETQYF.

In its sample, this clone was seen once. This chain uses TRBV5-6 with TRBJ2-3, with 8 nucleotides matching TRBD2. Germline values: CDR1 SGHDT, CDR2 YYEEEE. The CDR3 is made up of 14 amino acids. V shed 2 bases and J 4 bases; nucleotides not matched to a gene: 3. The CDR3 nucleotides read TGTGCCAGCAGCTTAAGCGGGAGACCAGATACGCAGTATTTT. Translating it yields CASSLSGRPDTQYF.

The chain links TRBV7-6 to TRBJ2-7; 9 bases map to TRBD2. The CDR3 is made up of 14 amino acids. CDR1 SGHVS and CDR2 FNYEAQ come from the germline V gene. The J segment lost 4 bases and the V segment lost 1 base, leaving 2 bases of the junction unmatched. The CDR3 is CASSLGAGGYEQYF. For the CDR3, the DNA is TGTGCCAGCAGCTTAGGGGCGGGAGGGTACGAGCAGTACTTC.

The CDR3 sequence: CASSEAGTASGYGYTF. In DNA form, the CDR3 reads TGTGCCAGCAGTGAAGCAGGGACAGCGAGCGGGTATGGCTACACCTTC. The V gene is TRBV6-1, the J gene TRBJ1-2; 7 nucleotides align to TRBD1. Germline values: CDR1 MNHNS, CDR2 SASEGT. The CDR3 is made up of 16 amino acids. Trimming took 0 bases from V and 5 from J; bases not matched to a gene: 9.

The chain uses TRBV7-3 and TRBJ2-7; 7 positions match TRBD1. CDR1 and CDR2 (germline): SGHTA, FQGTGA. V lost 5 bases, J lost 3 bases, and 10 bases stayed unmatched. This CDR3 contains 15 residues. CDR3 protein: CASSPGQALVYEQYF. The CDR3, as DNA: TGTGCCAGCAGCCCCGGACAGGCCCTAGTCTACGAGCAGTACTTC.

V is TRBV6-1 and J is TRBJ1-1, with no clear D. This CDR3 has 14 residues. The germline V gene has CDR1 MNHNS and CDR2 SASEGT. Trimming took off 1 base at V and 5 bases at J, with 11 bases between the two ends. CDR3 protein: CASSEVGSRTEAFF. The CDR3 DNA reads TGTGCCAGCAGTGAAGTGGGCAGCCGGACTGAAGCTTTCTTT.

V is TRBV18 and J is TRBJ2-7, with no clear D. Trimming cost V 2 bases and J 1 base, with 6 bases left between them. Germline CDR1 KGHSH, CDR2 LQKENI. The CDR3 has 13 amino acids. CDR3 DNA sequence: TGTGCCAGCTCACCAGGAGTTTCCTACGAGCAGTACTTC. Translating gives CASSPGVSYEQYF.

The rearrangement links TRBV9 to TRBJ2-3; 9 nucleotides agree with TRBD2. This CDR3 comprises 18 residues. The ends lost 4 bases at V and 2 bases at J; junction bases unmatched: 14. The germline CDR1 and CDR2 sequences are SGDLS and YYNGEE. CDR3 amino acids: CASSPGTSWGGPTDTQYF. In DNA form, the CDR3 reads TGTGCCAGCAGCCCGGGGACTAGCTGGGGGGGGCCCACAGATACGCAGTATTTT.

For this clone: An end of the junction differs from the germline gene, which may be a read error. V is TRBV5-1 and J is TRBJ1-2; D is ambiguous. Germline assignment: CDR1 SGHRS and CDR2 YFSETQ. The CDR3 loop spans 15 amino acids. CDR3 residues: CASTLAPTTNYGYTF. The CDR3 DNA reads TGCGCCAGCACCTTGGCCCCGACAACTAACTATGGCTACACCTTC.

This chain links TRBV19 with TRBJ2-7; 10 nucleotides align to TRBD2. This CDR3 is 15 amino acids long. The V and J ends lost 1 base and 3 bases, in that order; junction bases with no gene match: 3. Germline V gene sequence: CDR1 LNHDA, CDR2 SQIVND (reference sequence). DNA for the CDR3: TGTGCCAGTAGTATAGTTGCTAGCGGGAGCTACGAGCAGTACTTC. It yields the protein CASSIVASGSYEQYF.

The chain links TRBV9 to TRBJ2-1, with 13 bases fitting TRBD2. This CDR3 is built from 19 residues. The junction had 8 bases not matched to a gene; V was cut back by 0 bases and J by 2 bases. CDR1 and CDR2 from the germline V gene are SGDLS and YYNGEE. The CDR3 DNA sequence: TGTGCCAGCAGCGTAGATCCCCTCACTAGCGGGAGGGCCTACAATGAGCAGTTCTTC. Translation gives CASSVDPLTSGRAYNEQFF.

This clone was recorded only once. The chain carries TRBV20-1 and TRBJ2-4; D not certain. The V gene's germline CDR1 is DFQATT and CDR2 SNEGSKA (reference sequence). This CDR3 region has 11 residues. V was trimmed by 0 bases and J by 8 bases, leaving 5 bases between them. Written as DNA, the CDR3 is TGCAGTGCTAGAGACGGGTACATTCAGTACTTC. Encoded protein: CSARDGYIQYF.

The chain combines TRBV7-2 with TRBJ2-7, with 8 positions matching TRBD1. The CDR3 is 16 residues long. Losses at the gene ends were 5 bases for V and 8 bases for J; bases not matched to a gene: 17. Per germline, CDR1 SGHTA and CDR2 FQGNSA. The DNA of the CDR3 is TGTGCCAGCAGCCGGGGGTTGGACAGGGCTATACGGAAGCAGTACTTC. This translates into CASSRGLDRAIRKQYF.

This clone occurred once. The V gene is TRBV11-2, the J gene TRBJ1-1; 7 bases match TRBD1. CDR3 length: 15 residues. The germline V gene encodes CDR1 SGHAT and CDR2 FQNNGV. The J segment lost 2 bases and the V segment lost 4 bases, leaving 7 bases of the junction unmatched. This CDR3 is CASSYQGTDNTEAFF. The CDR3 DNA reads TGTGCCAGCAGCTACCAAGGGACAGATAACACTGAAGCTTTCTTT.

The chain recombines TRBV6-5 with TRBJ1-6; 7 bases agree with TRBD1. The CDR3 contains 15 residues. J gave up 4 bases and V 0 bases, and 0 bases lay outside the gene matches. The germline gives CDR1 MNHEY, CDR2 SVGAGI. The CDR3 is CASSYSRGYNSPLHF. CDR3 nucleotide sequence: TGTGCCAGCAGTTACTCCAGGGGGTATAATTCACCCCTCCACTTT.

The chain carries TRBV29-1 and TRBJ2-2; weak D call: TRBD1 (6 bases). Germline CDR1 SQVTM, CDR2 ANQGSEA. The CDR3 has 14 residues. V dropped 7 bases and J dropped 0 bases, with 12 bases sitting between them. CDR3 loop: CSATRDTNTGELFF. CDR3 in DNA: TGCAGCGCGACACGGGACACGAACACCGGGGAGCTGTTTTTT.

The CDR3 region has the DNA TGTGCCACCAGCAGGGTTAGCGGGCCCTACGAGCAGTACTTC. This codes for CATSRVSGPYEQYF. The chain employs TRBV15 and TRBJ2-7; 7 positions match TRBD2. V was clipped by 3 bases and J by 2 bases; unmatched bases: 4. CDR3 length equals 14 residues. Germline loops: CDR1 LNHNV, CDR2 YYDKDF (reference sequence).